This is a list of T cell receptor beta chains from one sample in a study of sequential checkpoint blockade in melanoma. Measured with immunoSEQ multiplex PCR; TCRdb has only the in-frame clones, and not every one. The table has about 17,000 clones, roughly 71% seen once. The specimen comprised CD8+ T cells sorted from blood (inferred from file names), sampled from a patient given nivolumab and ipilimumab in sequence. These receptors all come from a human donor with melanoma. The CDR3 runs from the conserved cysteine through the conserved F or W. A D gene is named only where the DNA matches it firmly. Only some rows state a clone size, as once, few, many or a class for expanded clones.

v_gene: TRBV9; j_gene: TRBJ2-5; d_gene: TRBD1; abundance: NA; CDR3aa: CASSALPDRQETQYF; CDR3nt: TGTGCCAGCAGCGCCCTCCCGGACAGGCAAGAGACCCAGTACTTC
v_gene: TRBV27; j_gene: TRBJ2-7; d_gene: NA; abundance: NA; CDR3aa: CASSPGRSLYEQYF; CDR3nt: TGTGCCAGCAGTCCGGGGAGATCCCTCTACGAGCAGTACTTC
v_gene: TRBV9; j_gene: TRBJ2-4; d_gene: NA; abundance: NA; CDR3aa: CASSVEGTATKNIQYF; CDR3nt: TGTGCCAGCAGCGTAGAGGGGACTGCAACGAAAAACATTCAGTACTTC
v_gene: TRBV9; j_gene: TRBJ2-4; d_gene: TRBD2; abundance: once; CDR3aa: CASSSSGTSGVGGNIQYF; CDR3nt: TGTGCCAGCAGCTCCTCCGGGACTAGCGGGGTAGGGGGAAACATTCAGTACTTC
v_gene: TRBV4-3; j_gene: TRBJ1-6; d_gene: TRBD1; abundance: NA; CDR3aa: CASSQGQGANSPLHF; CDR3nt: TGCGCCAGCAGCCAAGGACAGGGGGCGAATTCACCCCTCCACTTT
v_gene: TRBV9; j_gene: TRBJ1-6; d_gene: NA; abundance: NA; CDR3aa: CASSVEAGPLHF; CDR3nt: TGTGCCAGCAGCGTAGAGGCCGGGCCCCTCCACTTT
v_gene: TRBV7-9; j_gene: TRBJ1-2; d_gene: NA; abundance: NA; CDR3aa: CASSLPTGGNGYTF; CDR3nt: TGTGCCAGCAGCTTGCCGACAGGAGGAAATGGCTACACCTTC
v_gene: TRBV27; j_gene: TRBJ1-6; d_gene: NA; abundance: medium-sized; CDR3aa: CASSSSTGYSPLHF; CDR3nt: TGTGCCAGCTCCTCATCAACAGGGTACTCACCCCTCCACTTT
v_gene: TRBV19; j_gene: TRBJ1-2; d_gene: NA; abundance: NA; CDR3aa: CASSRPVRAAYYGYTF; CDR3nt: TGTGCCAGTAGCAGACCAGTGAGGGCTGCCTACTATGGCTACACCTTC
v_gene: TRBV13; j_gene: TRBJ2-4; d_gene: TRBD2; abundance: NA; CDR3aa: CASSPHGGDEYF; CDR3nt: TGTGCCAGCAGCCCCCACGGGGGGGATGAGTACTTC
v_gene: TRBV5-6; j_gene: TRBJ2-2; d_gene: TRBD1; abundance: NA; CDR3aa: CASSFDRGDTGELFF; CDR3nt: TGTGCCAGCAGCTTTGACAGGGGTGACACCGGGGAGCTGTTTTTT
v_gene: TRBV7-9; j_gene: TRBJ2-4; d_gene: NA; abundance: NA; CDR3aa: CASSLPGGAKNIQYF; CDR3nt: TGTGCCAGCAGCTTACCCGGAGGGGCGAAAAACATTCAGTACTTC
v_gene: TRBV21-1; j_gene: TRBJ1-4; d_gene: NA; abundance: few; CDR3aa: CASSNLPPEANEKLFF; CDR3nt: TGTGCCAGCAGCAATCTTCCGCCAGAAGCTAATGAAAAACTGTTTTTT
v_gene: TRBV6-5; j_gene: TRBJ1-4; d_gene: TRBD1; abundance: NA; CDR3aa: CASSYSTGGKLFF; CDR3nt: TGTGCCAGCAGTTACTCGACAGGGGGAAAACTGTTTTTT
v_gene: TRBV7-9; j_gene: TRBJ2-3; d_gene: TRBD1; abundance: NA; CDR3aa: CASRTGGTDTQYF; CDR3nt: TGTGCCAGCAGGACAGGGGGCACAGATACGCAGTATTTT
v_gene: TRBV15; j_gene: TRBJ2-2; d_gene: TRBD2; abundance: NA; CDR3aa: CATSSLSGEAFTNTGELFF; CDR3nt: TGTGCCACCAGCAGCCTTAGCGGGGAAGCTTTCACGAACACCGGGGAGCTGTTTTTT
v_gene: TRBV4-2; j_gene: TRBJ2-3; d_gene: TRBD2; abundance: NA; CDR3aa: CASSHVLAVSPDTQYF; CDR3nt: TGTGCCAGCAGCCATGTACTAGCGGTTAGCCCAGATACGCAGTATTTT
v_gene: TRBV6-4; j_gene: TRBJ2-3; d_gene: NA; abundance: few; CDR3aa: CASSVRGSTDTQYF; CDR3nt: TGTGCCAGCAGTGTAAGGGGGAGCACAGATACGCAGTATTTT
v_gene: TRBV19; j_gene: TRBJ1-5; d_gene: TRBD1; abundance: NA; CDR3aa: CASRRQGEAQPQHF; CDR3nt: TGTGCCAGTAGACGACAGGGGGAAGCGCAGCCCCAGCATTTT
v_gene: TRBV6-4; j_gene: TRBJ1-1; d_gene: TRBD1; abundance: NA; CDR3aa: CASLDNRGPNTEAFF; CDR3nt: TGTGCCAGCCTTGACAACAGGGGCCCGAACACTGAAGCTTTCTTT
v_gene: TRBV7-8; j_gene: TRBJ1-4; d_gene: NA; abundance: NA; CDR3aa: CASSFSDATNEKLFF; CDR3nt: TGTGCCAGCAGCTTTTCAGATGCAACTAATGAAAAACTGTTTTTT
v_gene: TRBV28; j_gene: TRBJ1-5; d_gene: NA; abundance: few; CDR3aa: CASSGGWTQHF; CDR3nt: TGTGCCAGCAGTGGGGGGTGGACCCAGCATTTT
v_gene: TRBV7-9; j_gene: TRBJ1-2; d_gene: TRBD1; abundance: medium-sized; CDR3aa: CASSPRGSYGYTF; CDR3nt: TGTGCCAGCAGCCCCAGGGGGAGCTATGGCTACACCTTC
v_gene: TRBV5-4; j_gene: TRBJ1-2; d_gene: TRBD1; abundance: NA; CDR3aa: CASSLSTGVTTYGYTF; CDR3nt: TGTGCCAGCAGCTTATCGACAGGGGTTACCACATATGGCTACACCTTC
v_gene: TRBV19; j_gene: TRBJ2-1; d_gene: NA; abundance: medium-sized; CDR3aa: CASSTVGGAYNNEQFF; CDR3nt: TGTGCCAGTAGTACGGTAGGCGGGGCCTATAACAATGAGCAGTTCTTC
v_gene: TRBV27; j_gene: TRBJ1-4; d_gene: TRBD1; abundance: few; CDR3aa: CASREKGGAGSEKLFF; CDR3nt: TGTGCCAGCAGGGAAAAAGGGGGCGCAGGGTCCGAAAAACTGTTTTTT
v_gene: TRBV10-2; j_gene: TRBJ2-2; d_gene: NA; abundance: NA; CDR3aa: CASSGELFF; CDR3nt: TGCGCCAGCTCTGGGGAGCTGTTTTTT
v_gene: TRBV10-3; j_gene: TRBJ2-5; d_gene: NA; abundance: NA; CDR3aa: CAIKAADQETQYF; CDR3nt: TGTGCCATCAAGGCAGCGGACCAAGAGACCCAGTACTTC
v_gene: TRBV9; j_gene: TRBJ2-6; d_gene: NA; abundance: NA; CDR3aa: CASSSGGQEFSGANVLTF; CDR3nt: TGTGCCAGCAGCTCGGGGGGACAGGAGTTCTCTGGGGCCAACGTCCTGACTTTC
v_gene: TRBV11-2; j_gene: TRBJ2-7; d_gene: TRBD1; abundance: few; CDR3aa: CASSLNYEAGGFDEQYF; CDR3nt: TGTGCCAGCAGCTTAAATTATGAGGCAGGGGGCTTCGACGAGCAGTACTTC
v_gene: TRBV7-9; j_gene: TRBJ1-1; d_gene: NA; abundance: many; CDR3aa: CASSLGGGGVTEAFF; CDR3nt: TGTGCCAGCAGCTTAGGTGGAGGGGGGGTCACTGAAGCTTTCTTT
v_gene: TRBV4-3; j_gene: TRBJ2-1; d_gene: NA; abundance: NA; CDR3aa: CASSQYTGTNEQFF; CDR3nt: TGCGCCAGCAGTCAGTACACAGGGACCAATGAGCAGTTCTTC
v_gene: TRBV27; j_gene: TRBJ1-2; d_gene: NA; abundance: NA; CDR3aa: CAIRSRYGYTF; CDR3nt: TGTGCCATCCGCTCGAGATATGGCTACACCTTC
v_gene: TRBV12-5; j_gene: TRBJ1-2; d_gene: NA; abundance: NA; CDR3aa: CASGLVRAELIYGYTF; CDR3nt: TGTGCTAGTGGTTTGGTACGAGCTGAACTGATCTATGGCTACACCTTC
v_gene: TRBV27; j_gene: TRBJ2-2; d_gene: NA; abundance: NA; CDR3aa: CASTGITGELFF; CDR3nt: TGTGCCAGTACAGGAATCACCGGGGAGCTGTTTTTT
v_gene: TRBV9; j_gene: TRBJ2-2; d_gene: NA; abundance: NA; CDR3aa: CASSVDGGSNTGELFF; CDR3nt: TGTGCCAGCAGCGTAGACGGCGGGTCGAACACCGGGGAGCTGTTTTTT
v_gene: TRBV7-2; j_gene: TRBJ2-1; d_gene: TRBD2; abundance: NA; CDR3aa: CASSLTVAGGHNEQFF; CDR3nt: TGTGCCAGCAGCTTAACTGTAGCGGGGGGCCACAATGAGCAGTTCTTC
v_gene: TRBV5-5; j_gene: TRBJ2-7; d_gene: TRBD2; abundance: few; CDR3aa: CATSTSGEYEQYF; CDR3nt: TGTGCCACCTCGACTAGCGGGGAGTACGAGCAGTACTTC